This paragraph covers one T cell receptor beta chain sequence. Profiled with immunoSEQ multiplex PCR; TCRdb holds only in-frame clones, not every one. The table includes some 180,000 clones, 85% detected once. This record belongs to a study of blood T cell repertoires in COVID-19. Turning to the study itself: The United States, Italy and Spain supplied acute and convalescent COVID-19 samples. T cells, B-cell-depleted T cells, or PBMCs supplied cDNA or gDNA.

Living in under 30 US areas, the participants were between 18 and 89 years of age. Recovery among Cohort 3 donors was established by two negative PCRs, clearance, or symptom resolution. The clonotype was recovered from a man aged 35-49 years who had recovered from COVID-19. Sequenced: PBMCs or T cells enriched from blood (not recorded which).

CDR3 DNA: TGCGCCAGCAGCCCTGGACAGGGAATCACCGGGGAGCTGTTTTTT. This codes for CASSPGQGITGELFF. V usage is TRBV5-1 and J usage is TRBJ2-2; 8 bases are shared with TRBD1. The CDR3 totals 15 residues. Germline CDR1 reads SGHRS; CDR2 reads YFSETQ. V lost 4 bases and J lost 4; bases outside the gene matches: 6.